This TCR beta chain was sequenced during a study of T cell responses to AZD1222 COVID-19 vaccine. For the study at large: Pooled together were second doses at about 4 or about 12 weeks. Study-wide findings and caveats: Spike-wide vaccine-associated CD4 TCRs dominated at 160-218 and 743-854. The number of AZD1222 recipients seropositive at baseline was only five or six.

Per the germline V gene, CDR1 is SGHRS and CDR2 is YFSETQ. With V trimmed by 0 bases and J by 10 bases, 7 bases remained unmatched. The CDR3 is made up of 14 amino acids. Method: immunoSEQ multiplex PCR; TCRdb's copy keeps in-frame clones and lacks some. This table holds some 96,000 clones, 88% found once. As for this clone: Its specificity is not known.

This specimen was peripheral blood, taken on day 0 of AZD1222 vaccination. This chain links TRBV5-1 with TRBJ2-4; TRBD1 matches at 7 bases. The TCR comes from an adult in good health. The CDR3: CASSLEQGTGIQYF. The CDR3 region has the DNA TGCGCCAGCAGCTTGGAACAGGGGACGGGGATTCAGTACTTC.